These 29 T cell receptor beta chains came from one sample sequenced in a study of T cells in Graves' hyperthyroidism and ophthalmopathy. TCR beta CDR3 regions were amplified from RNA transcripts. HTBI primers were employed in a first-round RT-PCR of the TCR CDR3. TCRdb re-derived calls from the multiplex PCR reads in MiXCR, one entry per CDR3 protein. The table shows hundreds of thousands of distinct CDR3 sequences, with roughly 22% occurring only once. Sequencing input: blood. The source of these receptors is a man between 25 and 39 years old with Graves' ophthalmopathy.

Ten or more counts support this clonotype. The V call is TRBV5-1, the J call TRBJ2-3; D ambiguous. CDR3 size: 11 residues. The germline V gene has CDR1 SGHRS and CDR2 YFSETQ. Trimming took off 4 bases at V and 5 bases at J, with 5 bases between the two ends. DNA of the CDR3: TGCGCCAGCAGCAACATAGATACGCAGTATTTT. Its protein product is CASSNIDTQYF.

CDR3 residues: CATSSGGNEQFF. The CDR3 DNA sequence: TGTGCCACCAGTTCCGGAGGGAATGAGCAGTTCTTC. The chain joins TRBV24-1 to TRBJ2-1, with TRBD2 as a possible D gene (6 bases). Trimming cost V 6 bases and J 7 bases, with 9 bases left between them. Looked up from germline, CDR1 is KGHDR and CDR2 is SFDVKD. The CDR3 contains 12 residues.

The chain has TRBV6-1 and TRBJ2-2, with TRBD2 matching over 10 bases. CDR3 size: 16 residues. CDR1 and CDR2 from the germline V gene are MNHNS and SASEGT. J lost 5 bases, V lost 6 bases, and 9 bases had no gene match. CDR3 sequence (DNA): TGTGCCAGCAGGCCCTTAGCTAGCGGGAGAACCGGGGAGCTGTTTTTT. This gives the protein CASRPLASGRTGELFF.

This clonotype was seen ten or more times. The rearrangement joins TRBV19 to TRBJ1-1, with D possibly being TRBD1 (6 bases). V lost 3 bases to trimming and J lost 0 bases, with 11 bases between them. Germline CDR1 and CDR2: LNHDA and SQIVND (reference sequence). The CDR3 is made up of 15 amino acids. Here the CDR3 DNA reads TGTGCCAGTAGTATCTCGGGGGGCTTGAACACTGAAGCTTTCTTT. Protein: CASSISGGLNTEAFF. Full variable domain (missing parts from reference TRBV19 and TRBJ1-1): DGGITQSPKYLFRKEGQNVTLSCEQNLNHDAMYWYRQDPGQGLRLIYYSQIVNDFQKGDIAEGYSVSREKKESFPLTVTSAQKNPTAFYLCASSISGGLNTEAFFGQGTRLTVV.

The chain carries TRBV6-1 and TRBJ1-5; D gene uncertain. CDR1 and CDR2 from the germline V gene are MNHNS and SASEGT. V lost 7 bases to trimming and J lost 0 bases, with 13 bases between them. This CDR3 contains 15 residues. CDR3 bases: TGTGCCAGCAAGGTGAGCGCTTATAGCAATCAGCCCCAGCATTTT. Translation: CASKVSAYSNQPQHF.

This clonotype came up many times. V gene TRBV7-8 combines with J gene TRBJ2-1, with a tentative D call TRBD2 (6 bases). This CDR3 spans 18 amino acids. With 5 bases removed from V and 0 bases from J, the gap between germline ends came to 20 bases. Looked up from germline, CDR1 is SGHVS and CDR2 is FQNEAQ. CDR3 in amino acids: CASSRRVADGSSYNEQFF. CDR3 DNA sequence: TGTGCCAGCAGCCGCCGGGTAGCGGATGGTAGCTCCTACAATGAGCAGTTCTTC.

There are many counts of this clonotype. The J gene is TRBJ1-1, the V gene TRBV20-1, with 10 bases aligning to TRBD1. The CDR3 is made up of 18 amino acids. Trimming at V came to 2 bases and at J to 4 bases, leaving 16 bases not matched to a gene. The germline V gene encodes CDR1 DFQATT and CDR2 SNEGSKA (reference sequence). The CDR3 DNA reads TGCAGTGCTAGACCGTATGACAGGGGGCTGGATAGGACCACTGAAGCTTTCTTT. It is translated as CSARPYDRGLDRTTEAFF.

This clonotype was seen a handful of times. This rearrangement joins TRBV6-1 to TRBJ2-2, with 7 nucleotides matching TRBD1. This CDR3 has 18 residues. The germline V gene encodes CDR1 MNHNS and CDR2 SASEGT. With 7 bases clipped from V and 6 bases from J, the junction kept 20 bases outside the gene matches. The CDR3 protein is CASTQTNTGTVDAGELFF. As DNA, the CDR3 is TGTGCCAGCACCCAAACGAACACCGGGACAGTAGACGCCGGGGAGCTGTTTTTT.

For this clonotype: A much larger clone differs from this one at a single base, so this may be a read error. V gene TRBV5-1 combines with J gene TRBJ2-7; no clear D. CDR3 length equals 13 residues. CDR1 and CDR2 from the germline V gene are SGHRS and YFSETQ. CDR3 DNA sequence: TGCGCCAGCAGCTTGGCTCGGCCCTACGAGCAGTGCTTC. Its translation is CASSLARPYEQCF.

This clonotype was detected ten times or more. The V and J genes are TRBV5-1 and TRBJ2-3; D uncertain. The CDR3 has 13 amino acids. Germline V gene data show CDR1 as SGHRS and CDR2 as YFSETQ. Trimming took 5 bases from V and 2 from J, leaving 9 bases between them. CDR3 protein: CASRVHITDTQYF. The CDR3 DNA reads TGCGCCAGCAGAGTACACATCACAGATACGCAGTATTTT.

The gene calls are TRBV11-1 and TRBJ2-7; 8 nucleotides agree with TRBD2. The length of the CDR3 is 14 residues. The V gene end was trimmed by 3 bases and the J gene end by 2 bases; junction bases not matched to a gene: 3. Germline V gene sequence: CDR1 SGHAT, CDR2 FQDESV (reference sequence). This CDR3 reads CASSFTSGPYEQYF. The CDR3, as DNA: TGTGCCAGCAGCTTCACTAGCGGCCCCTACGAGCAGTACTTC.

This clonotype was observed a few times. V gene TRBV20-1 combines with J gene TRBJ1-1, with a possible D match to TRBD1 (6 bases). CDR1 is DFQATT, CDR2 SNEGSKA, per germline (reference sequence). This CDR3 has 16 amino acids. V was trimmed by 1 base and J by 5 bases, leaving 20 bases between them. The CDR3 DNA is TGCAGTGCTAGAGTTTCGTTTTGGGGGGCGAGGACTGAAGCTTTCTTT. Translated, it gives CSARVSFWGARTEAFF.

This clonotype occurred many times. The CDR3 coding sequence is TGCAGCGTCACCGCTCAGGGGGCGGTCAGCTACGAGCAGTACTTC. It specifies CSVTAQGAVSYEQYF. The V call is TRBV29-1, the J call TRBJ2-7; TRBD1 matches 8 bases. Germline V gene data show CDR1 as SQVTM and CDR2 as ANQGSEA. The CDR3 has 15 residues. Trimming removed 6 bases from V and 3 bases from J; junction bases left unmatched: 13.

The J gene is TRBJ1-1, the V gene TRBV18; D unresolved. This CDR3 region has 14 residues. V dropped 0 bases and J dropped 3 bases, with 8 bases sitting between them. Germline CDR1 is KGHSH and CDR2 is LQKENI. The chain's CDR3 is CASSPPAQYTEAFF. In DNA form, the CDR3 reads TGTGCCAGCTCACCACCGGCTCAGTACACTGAAGCTTTCTTT.

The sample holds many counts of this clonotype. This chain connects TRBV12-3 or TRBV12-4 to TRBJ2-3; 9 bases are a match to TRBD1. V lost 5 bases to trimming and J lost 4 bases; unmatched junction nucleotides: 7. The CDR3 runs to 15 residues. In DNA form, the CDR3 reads TGTGCCAGCAGTGCCGAGGGACAGGGTCCAGATACGCAGTATTTT. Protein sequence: CASSAEGQGPDTQYF.

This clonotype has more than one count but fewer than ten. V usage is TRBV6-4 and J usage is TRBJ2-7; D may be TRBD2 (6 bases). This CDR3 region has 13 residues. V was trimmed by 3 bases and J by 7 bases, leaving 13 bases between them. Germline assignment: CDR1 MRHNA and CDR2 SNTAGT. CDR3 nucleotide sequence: TGTGCCAGCAGTGAGGAGGGCGGGACGGAGCAGTACTTC. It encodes CASSEEGGTEQYF.

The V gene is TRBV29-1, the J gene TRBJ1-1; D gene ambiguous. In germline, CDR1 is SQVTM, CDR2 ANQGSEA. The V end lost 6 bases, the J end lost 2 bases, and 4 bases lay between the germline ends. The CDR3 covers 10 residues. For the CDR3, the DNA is TGCAGCGTCTATAACACTGAAGCTTTCTTT. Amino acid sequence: CSVYNTEAFF.

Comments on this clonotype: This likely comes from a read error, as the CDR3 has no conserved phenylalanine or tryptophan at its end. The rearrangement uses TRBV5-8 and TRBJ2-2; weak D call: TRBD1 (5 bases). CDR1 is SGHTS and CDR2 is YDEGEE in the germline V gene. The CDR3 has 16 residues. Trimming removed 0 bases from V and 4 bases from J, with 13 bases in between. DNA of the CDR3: TGTGCCAGCAGCTTGGTCATGACAGTCGTCACCGGGGAGCTGTTTCTT. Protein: CASSLVMTVVTGELFL.

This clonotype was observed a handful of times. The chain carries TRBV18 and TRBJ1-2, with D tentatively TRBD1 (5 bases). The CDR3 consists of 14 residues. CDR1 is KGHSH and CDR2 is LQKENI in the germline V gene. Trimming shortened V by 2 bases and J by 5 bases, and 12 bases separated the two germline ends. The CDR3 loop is CASSPDGGTYGYTF. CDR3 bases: TGTGCCAGCTCACCAGATGGGGGGACGTATGGCTACACCTTC.

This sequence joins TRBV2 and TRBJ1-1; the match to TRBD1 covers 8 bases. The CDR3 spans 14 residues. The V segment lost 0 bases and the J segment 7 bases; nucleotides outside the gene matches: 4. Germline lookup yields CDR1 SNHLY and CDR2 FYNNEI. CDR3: CASSEARDRGEAFF. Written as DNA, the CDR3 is TGTGCCAGCAGTGAAGCGCGAGACAGGGGTGAAGCTTTCTTT.

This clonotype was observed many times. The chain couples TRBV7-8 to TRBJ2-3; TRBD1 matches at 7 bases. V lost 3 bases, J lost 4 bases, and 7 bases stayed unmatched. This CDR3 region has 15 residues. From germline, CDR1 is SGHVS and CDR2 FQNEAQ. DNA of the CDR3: TGTGCCAGCAGCTTGGATACCGGGACAGCAGATACGCAGTATTTT. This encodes CASSLDTGTADTQYF.

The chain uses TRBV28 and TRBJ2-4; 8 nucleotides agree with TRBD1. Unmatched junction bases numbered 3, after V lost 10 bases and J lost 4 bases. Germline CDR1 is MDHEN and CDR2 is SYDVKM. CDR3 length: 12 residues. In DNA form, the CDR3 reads TGTGCCATAAGACAGGGGAAAAACATTCAGTACTTC. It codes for CAIRQGKNIQYF.

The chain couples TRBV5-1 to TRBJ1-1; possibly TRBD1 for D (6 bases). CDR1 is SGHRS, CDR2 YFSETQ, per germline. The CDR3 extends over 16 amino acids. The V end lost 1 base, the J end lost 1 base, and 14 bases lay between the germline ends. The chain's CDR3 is CASSLRGTGKNTEAFF. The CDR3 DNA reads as TGCGCCAGCAGCTTGAGGGGGACGGGTAAGAACACTGAAGCTTTCTTT.

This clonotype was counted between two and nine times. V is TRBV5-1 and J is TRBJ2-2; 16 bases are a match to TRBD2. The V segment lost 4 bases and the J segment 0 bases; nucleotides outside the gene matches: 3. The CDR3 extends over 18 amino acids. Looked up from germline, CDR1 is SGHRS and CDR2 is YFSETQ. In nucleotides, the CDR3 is TGCGCCAGCAGCCCGGGACTAGCGGGAGGGCCGAACACCGGGGAGCTGTTTTTT. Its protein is CASSPGLAGGPNTGELFF.

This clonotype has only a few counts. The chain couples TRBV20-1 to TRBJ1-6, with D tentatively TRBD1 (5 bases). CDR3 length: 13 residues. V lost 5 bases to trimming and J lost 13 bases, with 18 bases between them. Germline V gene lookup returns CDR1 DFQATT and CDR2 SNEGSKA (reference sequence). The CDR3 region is CSAERDHRGPLHF. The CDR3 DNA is TGCAGTGCTGAACGGGACCACCGGGGTCCCCTCCACTTT.

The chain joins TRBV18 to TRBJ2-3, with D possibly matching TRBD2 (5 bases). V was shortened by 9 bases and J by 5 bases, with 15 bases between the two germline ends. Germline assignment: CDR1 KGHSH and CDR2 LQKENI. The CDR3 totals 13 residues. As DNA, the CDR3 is TGTGCCAGTAAGCGGAACCCGGGAGATACGCAGTATTTT. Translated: CASKRNPGDTQYF.

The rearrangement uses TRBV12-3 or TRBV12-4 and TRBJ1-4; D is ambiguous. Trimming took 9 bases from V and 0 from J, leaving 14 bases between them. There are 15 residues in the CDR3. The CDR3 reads CARGGQTPTNEKLFF. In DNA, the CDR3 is TGTGCCAGGGGCGGCCAGACTCCAACTAATGAAAAACTGTTTTTT.

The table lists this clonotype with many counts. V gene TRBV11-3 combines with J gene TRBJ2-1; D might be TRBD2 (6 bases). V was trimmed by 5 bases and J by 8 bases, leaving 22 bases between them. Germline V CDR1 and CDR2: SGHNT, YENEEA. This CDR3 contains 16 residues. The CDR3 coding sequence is TGTGCCAGCAGCGCACTGGGTAGTAGCGGAGTGTATGAGCAGTTCTTC. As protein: CASSALGSSGVYEQFF.

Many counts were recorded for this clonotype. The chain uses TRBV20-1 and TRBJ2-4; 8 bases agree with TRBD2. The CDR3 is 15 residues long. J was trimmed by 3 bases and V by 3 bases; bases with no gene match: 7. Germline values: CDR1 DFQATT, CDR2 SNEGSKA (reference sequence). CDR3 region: CSASRGGQGKNIQYF. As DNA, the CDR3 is TGCAGTGCTAGTCGCGGGGGGCAAGGCAAAAACATTCAGTACTTC.